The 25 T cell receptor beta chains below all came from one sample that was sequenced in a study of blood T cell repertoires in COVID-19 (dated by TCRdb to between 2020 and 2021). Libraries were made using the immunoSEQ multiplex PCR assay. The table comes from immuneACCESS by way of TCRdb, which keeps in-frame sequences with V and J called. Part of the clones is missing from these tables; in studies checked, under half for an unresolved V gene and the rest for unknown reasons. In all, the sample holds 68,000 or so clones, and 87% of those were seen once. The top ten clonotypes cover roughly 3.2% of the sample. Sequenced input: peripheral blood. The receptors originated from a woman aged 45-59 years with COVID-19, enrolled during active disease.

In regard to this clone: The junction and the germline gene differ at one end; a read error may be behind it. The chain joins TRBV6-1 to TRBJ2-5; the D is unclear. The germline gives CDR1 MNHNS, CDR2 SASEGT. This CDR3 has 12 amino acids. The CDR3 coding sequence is TGTGCCAGCGGTGAACCCGGGGAGACCCAGTACTTC. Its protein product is CASGEPGETQYF.

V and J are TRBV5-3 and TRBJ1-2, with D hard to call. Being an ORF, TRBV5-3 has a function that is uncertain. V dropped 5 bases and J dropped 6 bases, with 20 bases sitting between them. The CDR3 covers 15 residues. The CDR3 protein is CARSTGIPPPHGYTF. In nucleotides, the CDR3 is TGTGCCAGAAGTACCGGGATCCCCCCGCCGCATGGCTACACCTTC.

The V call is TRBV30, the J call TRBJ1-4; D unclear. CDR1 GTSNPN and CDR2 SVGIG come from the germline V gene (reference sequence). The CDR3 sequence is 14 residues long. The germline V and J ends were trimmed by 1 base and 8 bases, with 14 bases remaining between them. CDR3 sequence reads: CAWSASRIEEKLFF. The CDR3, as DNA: TGTGCCTGGAGTGCTAGCAGAATCGAAGAAAAACTGTTTTTT.

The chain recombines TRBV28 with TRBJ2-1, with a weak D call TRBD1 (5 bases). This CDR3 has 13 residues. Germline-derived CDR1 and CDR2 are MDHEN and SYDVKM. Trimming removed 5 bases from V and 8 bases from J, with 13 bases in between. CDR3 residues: CASSGRQIDEQFF. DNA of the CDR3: TGTGCCAGCAGTGGAAGACAGATCGATGAGCAGTTCTTC.

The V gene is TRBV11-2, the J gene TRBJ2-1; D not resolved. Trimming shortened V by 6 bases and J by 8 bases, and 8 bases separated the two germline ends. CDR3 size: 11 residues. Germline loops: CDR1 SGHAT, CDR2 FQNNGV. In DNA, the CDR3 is TGTGCCAGCAGAAGATGGCATGAGCAGTTCTTC. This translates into CASRRWHEQFF.

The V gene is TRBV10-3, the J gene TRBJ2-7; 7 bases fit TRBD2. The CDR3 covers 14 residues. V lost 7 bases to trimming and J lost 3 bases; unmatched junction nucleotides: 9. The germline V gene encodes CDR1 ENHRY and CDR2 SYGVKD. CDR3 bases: TGTGCCATCACCAGCGGGATAAGCGACTACGAGCAGTACTTC. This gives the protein CAITSGISDYEQYF.

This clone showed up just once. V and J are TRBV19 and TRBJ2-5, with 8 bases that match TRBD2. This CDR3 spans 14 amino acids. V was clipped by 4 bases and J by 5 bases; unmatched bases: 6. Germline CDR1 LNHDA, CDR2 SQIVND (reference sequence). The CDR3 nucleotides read TGTGCCAGTAGTAACGGGAGGGCCTGGGAGACCCAGTACTTC. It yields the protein CASSNGRAWETQYF.

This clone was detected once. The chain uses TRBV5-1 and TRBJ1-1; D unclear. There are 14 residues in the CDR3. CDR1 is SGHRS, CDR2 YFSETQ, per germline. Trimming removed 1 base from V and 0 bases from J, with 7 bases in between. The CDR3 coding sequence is TGCGCCAGCAGCTTGAGAGGGATGAACACTGAAGCTTTCTTT. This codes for CASSLRGMNTEAFF.

The CDR3 DNA is TGTGCCAGCAGCCCTAGCTGGGGTGGGAATACGCAGTATTTT. Translating gives CASSPSWGGNTQYF. The gene calls are TRBV11-3 and TRBJ2-3; D might be TRBD2 (5 bases). CDR3 size: 14 residues. Trimming removed 5 bases at V and 7 bases at J, with 16 bases between. Per the germline V gene, CDR1 is SGHNT and CDR2 is YENEEA. Looking up the rest from reference TRBV11-3 and TRBJ2-3 gives the full variable domain: EAGVVQSPRYKIIEKKQPVAFWCNPISGHNTLYWYLQNLGQGPELLIRYENEEAVDDSQLPKDRFSAERLKGVDSTLKIQPAELGDSAVYLCASSPSWGGNTQYFGPGTRLTVL.

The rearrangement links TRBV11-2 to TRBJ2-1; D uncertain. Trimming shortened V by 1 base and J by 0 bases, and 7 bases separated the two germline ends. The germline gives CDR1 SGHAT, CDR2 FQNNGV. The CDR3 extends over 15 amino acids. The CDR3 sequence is CASSLGWASYNEQFF. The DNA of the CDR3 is TGTGCCAGCAGCTTAGGCTGGGCCTCCTACAATGAGCAGTTCTTC.

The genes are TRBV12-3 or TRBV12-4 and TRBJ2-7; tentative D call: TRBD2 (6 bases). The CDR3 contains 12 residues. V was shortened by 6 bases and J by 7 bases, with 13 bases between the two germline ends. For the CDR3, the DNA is TGTGCCAGCAGCCTTCGCCGGGGGGAGCAGTACTTC. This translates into CASSLRRGEQYF.

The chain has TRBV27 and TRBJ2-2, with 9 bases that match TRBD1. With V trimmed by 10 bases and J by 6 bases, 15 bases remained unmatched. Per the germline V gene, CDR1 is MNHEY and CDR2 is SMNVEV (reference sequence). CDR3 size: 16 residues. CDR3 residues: CATLSTGGGIAGELFF. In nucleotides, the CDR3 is TGTGCCACCCTAAGCACAGGGGGCGGCATTGCCGGGGAGCTGTTTTTT.

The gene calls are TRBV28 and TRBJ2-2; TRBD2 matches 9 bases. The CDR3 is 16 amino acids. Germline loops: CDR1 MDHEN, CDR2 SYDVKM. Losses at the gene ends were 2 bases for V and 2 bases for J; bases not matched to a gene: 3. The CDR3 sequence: CASSLAGGPNTGELFF. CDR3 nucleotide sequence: TGTGCCAGCAGTTTAGCGGGAGGGCCAAACACCGGGGAGCTGTTTTTT.

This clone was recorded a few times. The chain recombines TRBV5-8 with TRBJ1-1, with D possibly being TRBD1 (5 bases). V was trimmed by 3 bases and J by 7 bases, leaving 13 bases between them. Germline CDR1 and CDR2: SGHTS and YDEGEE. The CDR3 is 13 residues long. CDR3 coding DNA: TGTGCCAGCAGCTCCCAGTGGGGGGATGAAGCTTTCTTT. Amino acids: CASSSQWGDEAFF.

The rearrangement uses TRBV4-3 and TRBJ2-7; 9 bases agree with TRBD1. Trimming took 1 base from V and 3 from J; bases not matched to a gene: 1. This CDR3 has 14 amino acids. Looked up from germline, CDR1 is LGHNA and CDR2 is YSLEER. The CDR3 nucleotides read TGCGCCAGCAGCCAAGGGGACAGGGACTACGAGCAGTACTTC. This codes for CASSQGDRDYEQYF.

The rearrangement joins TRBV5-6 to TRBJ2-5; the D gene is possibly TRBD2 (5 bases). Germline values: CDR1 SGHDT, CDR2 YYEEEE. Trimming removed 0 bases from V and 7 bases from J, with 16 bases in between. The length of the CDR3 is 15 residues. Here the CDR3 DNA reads TGTGCCAGCAGCTTGGGACTCGTCTCGGGAAGGACCCAGTACTTC. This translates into CASSLGLVSGRTQYF.

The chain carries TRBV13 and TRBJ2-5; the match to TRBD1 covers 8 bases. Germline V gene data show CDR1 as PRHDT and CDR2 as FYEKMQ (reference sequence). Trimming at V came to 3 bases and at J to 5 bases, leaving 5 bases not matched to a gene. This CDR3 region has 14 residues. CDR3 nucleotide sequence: TGTGCCAGCAGCTTCCCGGACAGGGAGGAGACCCAGTACTTC. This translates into CASSFPDREETQYF.

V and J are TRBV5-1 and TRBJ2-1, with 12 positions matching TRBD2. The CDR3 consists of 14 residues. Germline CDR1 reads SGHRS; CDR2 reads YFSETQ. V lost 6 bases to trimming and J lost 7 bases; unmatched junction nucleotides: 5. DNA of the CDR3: TGCGCCAGCAAAGGCCTAGCGGGGGGGAATGAGCAGTTCTTC. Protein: CASKGLAGGNEQFF.

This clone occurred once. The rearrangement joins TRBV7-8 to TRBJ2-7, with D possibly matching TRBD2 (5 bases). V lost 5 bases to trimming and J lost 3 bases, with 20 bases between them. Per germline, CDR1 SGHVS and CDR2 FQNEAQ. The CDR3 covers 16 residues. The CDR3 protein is CASSLQRLARFYEQYF. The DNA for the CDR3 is TGTGCCAGCAGCCTTCAGCGGCTAGCTCGTTTCTACGAGCAGTACTTC.

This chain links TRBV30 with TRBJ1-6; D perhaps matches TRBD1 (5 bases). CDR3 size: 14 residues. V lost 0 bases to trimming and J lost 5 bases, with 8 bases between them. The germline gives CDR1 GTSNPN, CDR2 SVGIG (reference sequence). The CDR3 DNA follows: TGTGCCTGGAGTGTATGGGGGGATAATTCACCCCTCCACTTT. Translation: CAWSVWGDNSPLHF.

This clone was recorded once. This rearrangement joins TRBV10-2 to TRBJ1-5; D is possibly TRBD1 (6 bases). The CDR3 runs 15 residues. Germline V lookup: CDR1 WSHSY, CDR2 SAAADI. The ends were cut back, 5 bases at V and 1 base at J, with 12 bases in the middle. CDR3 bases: TGCGCCAGCAGTTTACAGGGTCCGAGCAATCAGCCCCAGCATTTT. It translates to CASSLQGPSNQPQHF.

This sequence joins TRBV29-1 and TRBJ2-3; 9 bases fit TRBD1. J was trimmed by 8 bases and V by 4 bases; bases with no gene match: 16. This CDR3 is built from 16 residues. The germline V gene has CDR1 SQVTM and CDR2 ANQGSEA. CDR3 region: CSVVRGQGSISGTQYF. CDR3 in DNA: TGCAGCGTTGTGAGGGGACAGGGTAGTATTTCAGGTACGCAGTATTTT.

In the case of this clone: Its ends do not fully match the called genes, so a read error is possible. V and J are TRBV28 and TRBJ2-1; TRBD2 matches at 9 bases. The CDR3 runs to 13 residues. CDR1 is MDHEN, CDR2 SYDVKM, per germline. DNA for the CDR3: TGTGCCAGCAGTTCCCGACTAGCGGAGCTGTCAGTCTTC. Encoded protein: CASSSRLAELSVF.

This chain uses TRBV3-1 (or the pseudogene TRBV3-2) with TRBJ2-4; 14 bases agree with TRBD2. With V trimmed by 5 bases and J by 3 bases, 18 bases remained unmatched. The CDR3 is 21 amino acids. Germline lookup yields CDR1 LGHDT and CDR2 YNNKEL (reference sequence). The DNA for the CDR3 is TGTGCCAGCAGCTTGGGACTAGCGGGAGCCCCGGGTCCTTCTGGCAAAAACATTCAGTACTTC. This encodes CASSLGLAGAPGPSGKNIQYF.

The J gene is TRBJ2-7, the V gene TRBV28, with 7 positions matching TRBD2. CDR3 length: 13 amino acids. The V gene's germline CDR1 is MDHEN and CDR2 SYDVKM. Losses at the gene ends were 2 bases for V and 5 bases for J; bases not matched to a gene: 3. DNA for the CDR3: TGTGCCAGCAGTTTAGGGCTAGCGGACGAGCAGTACTTC. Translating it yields CASSLGLADEQYF.